The TCR beta chain described here comes from a study of blood T cell repertoires in COVID-19. The CDR3 is 14 residues long. The germline V and J ends were trimmed by 3 bases and 2 bases, with 11 bases remaining between them. Germline values: CDR1 SGHKS, CDR2 YYEKEE (reference sequence). The Seattle site enrolled patients during active infection and followed them longitudinally. Clones were read by immunoSEQ multiplex PCR, and TCRdb kept only the in-frame ones, dropping some. The sample contains over 200,000 clones, 92% of which appear only once. This receptor was obtained from a man in his sixties with COVID-19, enrolled during active disease. This rearrangement joins TRBV5-5 to TRBJ1-1; TRBD1 is a possible D gene (6 bases). The sequencing sample was made of peripheral blood. CDR3 sequence reads: CASSSDSHNTEAFF. The CDR3 DNA follows: TGTGCCAGCAGCTCGGACAGCCACAACACTGAAGCTTTCTTT.